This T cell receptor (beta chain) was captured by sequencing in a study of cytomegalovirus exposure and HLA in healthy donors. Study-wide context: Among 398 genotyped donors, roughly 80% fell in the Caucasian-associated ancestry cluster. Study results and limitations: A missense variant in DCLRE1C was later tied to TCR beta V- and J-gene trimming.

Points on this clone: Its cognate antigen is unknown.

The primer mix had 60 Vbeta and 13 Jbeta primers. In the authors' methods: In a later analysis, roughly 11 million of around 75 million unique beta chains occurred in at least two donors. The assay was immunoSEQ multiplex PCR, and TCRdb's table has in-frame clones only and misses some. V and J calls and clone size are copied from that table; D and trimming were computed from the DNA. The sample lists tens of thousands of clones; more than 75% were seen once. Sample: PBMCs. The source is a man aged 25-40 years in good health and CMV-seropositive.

In DNA, the CDR3 is TGTGCCAGCAGCTCCAGACAGGGAATCGGAAACATTCAGTACTTC. Translated: CASSSRQGIGNIQYF. The V call is TRBV11-2, the J call TRBJ2-4; 7 bases fit TRBD1. Trimming cost V 4 bases and J 6 bases; bases outside gene matches: 9. The CDR3 runs to 15 residues. Per germline, CDR1 SGHAT and CDR2 FQNNGV. Supplemented by reference TRBV11-2 and TRBJ2-4, the full variable domain reads EAGVAQSPRYKIIEKRQSVAFWCNPISGHATLYWYQQILGQGPKLLIQFQNNGVVDDSQLPKDRFSAERLKGVDSTLKIQPAKLEDSAVYLCASSSRQGIGNIQYFGAGTRLSVL.